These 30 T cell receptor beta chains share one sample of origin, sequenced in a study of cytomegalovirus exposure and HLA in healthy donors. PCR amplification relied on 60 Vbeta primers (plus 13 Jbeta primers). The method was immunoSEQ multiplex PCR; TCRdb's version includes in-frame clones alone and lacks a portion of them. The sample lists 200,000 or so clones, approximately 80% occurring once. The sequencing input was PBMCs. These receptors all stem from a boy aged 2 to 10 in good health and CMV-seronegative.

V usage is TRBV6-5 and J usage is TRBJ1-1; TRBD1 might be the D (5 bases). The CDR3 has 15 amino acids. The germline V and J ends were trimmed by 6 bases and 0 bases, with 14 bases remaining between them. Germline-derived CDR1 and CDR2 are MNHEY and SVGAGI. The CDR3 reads CASRLEGPMNTEAFF. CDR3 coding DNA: TGTGCCAGCAGGCTGGAGGGACCGATGAACACTGAAGCTTTCTTT.

The CDR3: CSVVTTHPNRVQETQYF. The DNA for the CDR3 is TGCAGCGTTGTCACTACTCACCCAAACAGGGTTCAAGAGACCCAGTACTTC. The J gene is TRBJ2-5, the V gene TRBV29-1, with D perhaps TRBD1 (6 bases). The ends were cut back, 4 bases at V and 2 bases at J, with 23 bases in the middle. The germline V gene encodes CDR1 SQVTM and CDR2 ANQGSEA. This CDR3 has 17 residues. Based on the CDR3 plus reference TRBV29-1 and TRBJ2-5, the full variable domain is SAVISQKPSRDICQRGTSLTIQCQVDSQVTMMFWYRQQPGQSLTLIATANQGSEATYESGFVIDKFPISRPNLTFSTLTVSNMSPEDSSIYLCSVVTTHPNRVQETQYFGPGTRLLVL.

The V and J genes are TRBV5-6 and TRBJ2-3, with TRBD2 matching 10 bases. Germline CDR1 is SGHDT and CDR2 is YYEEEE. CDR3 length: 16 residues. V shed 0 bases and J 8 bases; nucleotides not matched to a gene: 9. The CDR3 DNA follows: TGTGCCAGCAGCTTGGCTCCCAGCGGGGGGGCAAGTACGCAGTATTTT. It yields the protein CASSLAPSGGASTQYF.

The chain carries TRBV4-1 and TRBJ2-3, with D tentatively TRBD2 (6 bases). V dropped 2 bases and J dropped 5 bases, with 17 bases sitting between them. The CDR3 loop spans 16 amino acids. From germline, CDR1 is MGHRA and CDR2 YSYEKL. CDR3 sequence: CASSQLEAGTQDTQYF. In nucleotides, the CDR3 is TGCGCCAGCAGCCAACTCGAGGCGGGGACCCAAGATACGCAGTATTTT.

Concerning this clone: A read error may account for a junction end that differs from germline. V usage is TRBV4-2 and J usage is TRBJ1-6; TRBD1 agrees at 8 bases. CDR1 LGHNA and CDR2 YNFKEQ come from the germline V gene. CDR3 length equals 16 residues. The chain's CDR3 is CVSSQVSGQGNSPLHF. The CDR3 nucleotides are TGTGTCAGCAGCCAAGTATCCGGACAGGGTAATTCACCCCTCCACTTT.

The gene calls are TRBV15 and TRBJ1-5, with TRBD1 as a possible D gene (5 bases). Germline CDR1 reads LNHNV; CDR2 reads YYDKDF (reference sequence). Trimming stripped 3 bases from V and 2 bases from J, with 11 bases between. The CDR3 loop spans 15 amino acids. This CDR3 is CATSSQGRGNQPQHF. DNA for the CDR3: TGTGCCACCAGCAGCCAGGGAAGGGGCAATCAGCCCCAGCATTTT.

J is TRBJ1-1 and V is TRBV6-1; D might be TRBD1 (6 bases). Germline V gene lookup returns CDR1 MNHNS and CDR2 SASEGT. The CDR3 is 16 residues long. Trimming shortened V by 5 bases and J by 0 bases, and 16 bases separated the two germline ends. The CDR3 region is CASSKVTGSMNTEAFF. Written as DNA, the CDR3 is TGTGCCAGCAGTAAAGTGACAGGATCAATGAACACTGAAGCTTTCTTT.

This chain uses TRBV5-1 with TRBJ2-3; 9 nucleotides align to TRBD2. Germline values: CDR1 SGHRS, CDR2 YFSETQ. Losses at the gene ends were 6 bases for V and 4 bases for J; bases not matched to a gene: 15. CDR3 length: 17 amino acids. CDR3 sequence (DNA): TGCGCCAGCAAGGCGTTGTCTGGCGGGGGGGTGTCAGATACGCAGTATTTT. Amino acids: CASKALSGGGVSDTQYF.

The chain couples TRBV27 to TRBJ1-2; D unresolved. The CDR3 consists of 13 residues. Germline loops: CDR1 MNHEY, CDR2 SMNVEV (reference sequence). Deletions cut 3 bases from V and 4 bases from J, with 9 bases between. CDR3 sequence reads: CASSLVGSYGYTF. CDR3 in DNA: TGTGCCAGCAGTTTGGTTGGGAGCTATGGCTACACCTTC.

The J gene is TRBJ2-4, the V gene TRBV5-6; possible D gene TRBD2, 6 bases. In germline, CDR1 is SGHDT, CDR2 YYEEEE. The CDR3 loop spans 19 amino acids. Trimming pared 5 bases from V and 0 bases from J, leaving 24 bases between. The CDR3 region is CASRTSRASAPLAKNIQYF. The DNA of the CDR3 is TGTGCCAGCAGGACAAGTAGGGCTAGCGCCCCGCTAGCCAAAAACATTCAGTACTTC. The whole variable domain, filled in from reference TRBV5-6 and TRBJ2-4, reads DAGVTQSPTHLIKTRGQQVTLRCSPKSGHDTVSWYQQALGQGPQFIFQYYEEEERQRGNFPDRFSGHQFPNYSSELNVNALLLGDSALYLCASRTSRASAPLAKNIQYFGAGTRLSVL.

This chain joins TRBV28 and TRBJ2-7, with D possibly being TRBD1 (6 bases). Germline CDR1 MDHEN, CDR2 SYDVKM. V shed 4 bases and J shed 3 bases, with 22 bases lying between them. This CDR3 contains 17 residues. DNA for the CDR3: TGTGCCAGCAGTTCCCCCCTCGCAGGGGATCCCCTCTACGAGCAGTACTTC. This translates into CASSSPLAGDPLYEQYF.

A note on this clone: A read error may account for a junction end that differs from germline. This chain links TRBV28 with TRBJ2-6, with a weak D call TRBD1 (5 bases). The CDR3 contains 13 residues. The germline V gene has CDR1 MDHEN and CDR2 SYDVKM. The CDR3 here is CAGRAAGANVLTF. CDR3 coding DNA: TGTGCCGGCAGGGCGGCTGGGGCCAACGTCCTGACTTTC. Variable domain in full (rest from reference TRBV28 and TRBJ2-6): DVKVTQSSRYLVKRTGEKVFLECVQDMDHENMFWYRQDPGLGLRLIYFSYDVKMKEKGDIPEGYSVSREKKERFSLILESASTNQTSMYLCAGRAAGANVLTFGAGSRLTVL.

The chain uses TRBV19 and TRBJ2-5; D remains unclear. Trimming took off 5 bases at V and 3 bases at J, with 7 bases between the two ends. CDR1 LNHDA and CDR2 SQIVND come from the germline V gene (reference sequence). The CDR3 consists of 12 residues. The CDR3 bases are TGTGCCAGTAGTGCCCGAGAAGAGACCCAGTACTTC. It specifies CASSAREETQYF. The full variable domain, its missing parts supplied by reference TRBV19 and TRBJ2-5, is DGGITQSPKYLFRKEGQNVTLSCEQNLNHDAMYWYRQDPGQGLRLIYYSQIVNDFQKGDIAEGYSVSREKKESFPLTVTSAQKNPTAFYLCASSAREETQYFGPGTRLLVL.

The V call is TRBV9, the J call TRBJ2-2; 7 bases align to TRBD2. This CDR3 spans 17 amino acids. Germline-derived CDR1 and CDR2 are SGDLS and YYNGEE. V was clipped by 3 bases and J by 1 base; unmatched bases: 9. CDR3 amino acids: CASSDSLAGENTGELFF. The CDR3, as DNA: TGTGCCAGCAGCGACAGCTTGGCGGGGGAGAACACCGGGGAGCTGTTTTTT.

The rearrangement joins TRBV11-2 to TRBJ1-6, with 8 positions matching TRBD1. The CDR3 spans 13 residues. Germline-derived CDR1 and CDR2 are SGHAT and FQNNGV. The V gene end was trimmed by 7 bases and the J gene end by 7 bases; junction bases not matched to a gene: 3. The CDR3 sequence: CASTDRGNSPLHF. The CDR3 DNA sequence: TGTGCCAGCACCGACAGGGGAAATTCACCCCTCCACTTT.

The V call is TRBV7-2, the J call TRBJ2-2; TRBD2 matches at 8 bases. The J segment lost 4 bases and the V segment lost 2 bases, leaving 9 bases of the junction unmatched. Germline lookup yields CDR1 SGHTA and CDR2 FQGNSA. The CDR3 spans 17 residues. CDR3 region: CASSLRLRGATTGELFF. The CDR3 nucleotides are TGTGCCAGCAGCTTACGGTTGCGGGGGGCTACCACCGGGGAGCTGTTTTTT. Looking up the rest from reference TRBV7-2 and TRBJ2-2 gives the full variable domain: GAGVSQSPSNKVTEKGKDVELRCDPISGHTALYWYRQSLGQGLEFLIYFQGNSAPDKSGLPSDRFSAERTGGSVSTLTIQRTQQEDSAVYLCASSLRLRGATTGELFFGEGSRLTVL.

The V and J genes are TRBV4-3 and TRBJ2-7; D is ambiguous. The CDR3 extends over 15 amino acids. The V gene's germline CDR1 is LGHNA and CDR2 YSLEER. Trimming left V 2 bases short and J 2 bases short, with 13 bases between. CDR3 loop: CASSQSLGETYEQYF. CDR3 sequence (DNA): TGCGCCAGCAGCCAATCTCTTGGTGAGACCTACGAGCAGTACTTC.

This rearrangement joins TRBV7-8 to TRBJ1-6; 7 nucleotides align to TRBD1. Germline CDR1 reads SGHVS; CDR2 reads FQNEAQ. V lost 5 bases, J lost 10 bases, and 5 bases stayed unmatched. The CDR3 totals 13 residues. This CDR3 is CASSDRVASPLHF. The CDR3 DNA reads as TGTGCCAGCAGCGACAGGGTGGCCTCACCCCTCCACTTT.

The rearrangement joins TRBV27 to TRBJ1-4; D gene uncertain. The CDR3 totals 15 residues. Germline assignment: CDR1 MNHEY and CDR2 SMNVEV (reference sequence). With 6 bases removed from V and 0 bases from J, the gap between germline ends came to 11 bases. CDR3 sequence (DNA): TGTGCCAGCAGGGCCGTGGCTGCAACTAATGAAAAACTGTTTTTT. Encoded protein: CASRAVAATNEKLFF.

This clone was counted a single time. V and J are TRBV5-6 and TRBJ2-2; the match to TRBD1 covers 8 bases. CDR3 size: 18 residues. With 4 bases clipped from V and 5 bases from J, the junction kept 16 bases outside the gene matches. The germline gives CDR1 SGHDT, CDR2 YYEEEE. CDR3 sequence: CASSRHHRTGIYTGELFF. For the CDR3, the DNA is TGTGCCAGCAGCCGACACCATCGGACAGGGATATATACCGGGGAGCTGTTTTTT.

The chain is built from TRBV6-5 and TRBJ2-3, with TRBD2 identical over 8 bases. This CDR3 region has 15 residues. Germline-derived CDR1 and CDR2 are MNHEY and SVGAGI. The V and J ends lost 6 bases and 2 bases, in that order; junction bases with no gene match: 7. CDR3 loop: CASRTERGSTDTQYF. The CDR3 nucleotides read TGTGCCAGCAGGACTGAGCGGGGGTCCACAGATACGCAGTATTTT.

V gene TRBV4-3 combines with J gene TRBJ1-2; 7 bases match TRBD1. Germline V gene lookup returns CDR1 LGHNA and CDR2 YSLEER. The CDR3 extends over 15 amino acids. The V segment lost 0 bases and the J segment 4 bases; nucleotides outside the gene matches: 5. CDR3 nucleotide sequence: TGCGCCAGCAGCCAAGATACAGGGGAGTTCTATGGCTACACCTTC. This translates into CASSQDTGEFYGYTF.

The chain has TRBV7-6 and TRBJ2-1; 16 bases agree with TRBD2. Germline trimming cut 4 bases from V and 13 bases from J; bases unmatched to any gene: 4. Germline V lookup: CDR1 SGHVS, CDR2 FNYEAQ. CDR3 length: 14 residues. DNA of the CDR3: TGTGCCAGCAGCTCCGGGACTAGCGGGGGGGCTCAGTTCTTC. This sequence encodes CASSSGTSGGAQFF.

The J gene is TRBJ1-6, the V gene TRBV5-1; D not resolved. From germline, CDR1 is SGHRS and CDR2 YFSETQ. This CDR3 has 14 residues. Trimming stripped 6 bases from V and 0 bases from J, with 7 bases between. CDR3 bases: TGCGCCAGCAAGGAGAGCTCCTATAATTCACCCCTCCACTTT. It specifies CASKESSYNSPLHF. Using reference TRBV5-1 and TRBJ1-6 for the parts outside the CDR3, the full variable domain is KAGVTQTPRYLIKTRGQQVTLSCSPISGHRSVSWYQQTPGQGLQFLFEYFSETQRNKGNFPGRFSGRQFSNSRSEMNVSTLELGDSALYLCASKESSYNSPLHFGNGTRLTVT.

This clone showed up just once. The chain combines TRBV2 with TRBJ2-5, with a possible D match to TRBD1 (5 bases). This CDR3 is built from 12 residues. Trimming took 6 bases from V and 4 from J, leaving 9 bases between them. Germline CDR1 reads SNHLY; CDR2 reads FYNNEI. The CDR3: CASSGTGETQYF. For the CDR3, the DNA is TGTGCCAGCAGCGGCACAGGAGAGACCCAGTACTTC.

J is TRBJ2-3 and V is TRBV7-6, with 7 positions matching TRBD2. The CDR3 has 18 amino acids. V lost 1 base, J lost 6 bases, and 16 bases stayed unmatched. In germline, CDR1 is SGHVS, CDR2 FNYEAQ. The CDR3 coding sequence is TGTGCCAGCAGCTTAGGAGGCCGACTAGCAGGGTCTTCCGATACGCAGTATTTT. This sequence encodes CASSLGGRLAGSSDTQYF.

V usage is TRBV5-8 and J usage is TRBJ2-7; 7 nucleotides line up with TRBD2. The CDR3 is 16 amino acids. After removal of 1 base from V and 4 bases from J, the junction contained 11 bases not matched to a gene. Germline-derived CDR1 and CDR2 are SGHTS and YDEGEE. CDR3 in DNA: TGTGCCAGCAGCTTGTACTTTAGGGGAGGGCGTTACGAGCAGTACTTC. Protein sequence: CASSLYFRGGRYEQYF.

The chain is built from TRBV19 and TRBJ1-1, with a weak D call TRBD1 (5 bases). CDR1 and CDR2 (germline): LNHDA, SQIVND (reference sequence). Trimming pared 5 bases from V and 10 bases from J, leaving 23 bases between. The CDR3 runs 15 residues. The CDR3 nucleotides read TGTGCCAGTAGTCTCGACCGGGACGGCGGGGAGCGAGCTTTCTTT. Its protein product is CASSLDRDGGERAFF.

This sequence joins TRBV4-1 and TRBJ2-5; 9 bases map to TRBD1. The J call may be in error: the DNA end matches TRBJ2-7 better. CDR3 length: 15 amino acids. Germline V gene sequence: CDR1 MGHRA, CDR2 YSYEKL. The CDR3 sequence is CASSQDRGQGYEQYF. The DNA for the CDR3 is TGCGCCAGCAGCCAAGATCGGGGACAGGGTTACGAGCAGTACTTC.

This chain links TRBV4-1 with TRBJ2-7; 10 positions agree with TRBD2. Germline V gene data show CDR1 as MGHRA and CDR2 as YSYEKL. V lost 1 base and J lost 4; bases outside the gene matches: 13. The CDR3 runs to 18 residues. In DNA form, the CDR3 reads TGCGCCAGCAGCCAAGCCCCTGGGAGCGGGGGGGTGGAGTACGAGCAGTACTTC. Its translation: CASSQAPGSGGVEYEQYF.